Following are 10 T cell receptor beta chains from one sample sequenced in a study of cytotoxic CD8 clonotypes in ibrutinib-treated CLL. Clones were sequenced by immunoSEQ multiplex PCR, and TCRdb holds only the in-frame ones, with some missing. The profile shows about 140,000 clones, 76% of them singletons. The sequencing here drew on PBMCs, taken after 24 months of ibrutinib treatment. The receptors were sampled from a human donor with chronic lymphocytic leukemia.

V usage is TRBV28 and J usage is TRBJ2-3; TRBD1 agrees at 12 bases. CDR3 size: 15 residues. Germline CDR1 MDHEN, CDR2 SYDVKM. The trim removed 10 bases at V and 4 bases at J, leaving 9 bases unmatched. CDR3 residues: CATALGTGGPDTQYF. CDR3 nucleotides: TGTGCCACCGCCCTCGGGACAGGGGGCCCAGATACGCAGTATTTT.

The rearrangement joins TRBV10-3 to TRBJ1-5, with D perhaps matching TRBD1 (5 bases). Germline V lookup: CDR1 ENHRY, CDR2 SYGVKD. CDR3 size: 12 residues. The V gene lost 6 bases and the J gene lost 7 bases, with 10 bases spanning the gap. CDR3 region: CAISGGEQPQHF. The DNA for the CDR3 is TGTGCCATCAGCGGGGGGGAGCAGCCCCAGCATTTT.

The chain employs TRBV5-1 and TRBJ2-4; weak D call: TRBD2 (5 bases). Germline CDR1 is SGHRS and CDR2 is YFSETQ. Trimming shortened V by 4 bases and J by 0 bases, and 20 bases separated the two germline ends. The CDR3 has 18 residues. The CDR3 is CASSLRAQSGLAKNIQYF. CDR3 in DNA: TGCGCCAGCAGCCTCCGGGCCCAGTCAGGACTAGCCAAAAACATTCAGTACTTC.

V usage is TRBV7-9 and J usage is TRBJ2-1, with D perhaps matching TRBD2 (6 bases). V lost 3 bases and J 8 bases, leaving 17 bases between the germline ends. The length of the CDR3 is 15 residues. Germline lookup yields CDR1 SEHNR and CDR2 FQNEAQ (reference sequence). The CDR3 reads CASSFQGSGIDEQFF. CDR3 coding DNA: TGTGCCAGCAGCTTCCAAGGTAGCGGCATCGATGAGCAGTTCTTC.

This clone was recorded once. The genes are TRBV5-1 and TRBJ1-1, with D tentatively TRBD1 (6 bases). Trimming took off 4 bases at V and 3 bases at J, with 16 bases between the two ends. The CDR3 length is 15 residues. Germline assignment: CDR1 SGHRS and CDR2 YFSETQ. CDR3 region: CASSPGGAGDTEAFF. CDR3 nucleotide sequence: TGCGCCAGCAGCCCCGGGGGGGCTGGGGACACTGAAGCTTTCTTT.

The V call is TRBV29-1, the J call TRBJ2-6, with 8 bases identical to TRBD1. The ends lost 5 bases at V and 4 bases at J; junction bases unmatched: 4. The CDR3 runs to 14 residues. CDR1 and CDR2 (germline): SQVTM, ANQGSEA. CDR3 bases: TGCAGCGTTCAGGGGGCTCCCGGGGCCAACGTCCTGACTTTC. As protein: CSVQGAPGANVLTF.

V usage is TRBV30 and J usage is TRBJ2-7; 11 nucleotides line up with TRBD2. This CDR3 spans 19 amino acids. The V gene end was trimmed by 4 bases and the J gene end by 0 bases; junction bases not matched to a gene: 17. Germline V lookup: CDR1 GTSNPN, CDR2 SVGIG (reference sequence). CDR3 region: CAWNEREVAGGKSSYEQYF. CDR3 bases: TGTGCCTGGAACGAACGGGAAGTAGCGGGAGGGAAAAGCTCCTACGAGCAGTACTTC. The entire variable domain, with the rest obtained from reference TRBV30 and TRBJ2-7, is as follows: SQTIHQWPATLVQPVGSPLSLECTVEGTSNPNLYWYRQAAGRGLQLLFYSVGIGQISSEVPQNLSASRPQDRQFILSSKKLLLSDSGFYLCAWNEREVAGGKSSYEQYFGPGTRLTVT.

There are many counts of this clone. Different DNA sequences within this sample yield the same CDR3. This chain uses TRBV19 with TRBJ2-3; 7 bases line up with TRBD2. V lost 5 bases to trimming and J lost 8 bases; unmatched junction nucleotides: 4. There are 12 residues in the CDR3. CDR1 is LNHDA and CDR2 is SQIVND in the germline V gene (reference sequence). CDR3 protein: CASSPPGGTQYF. The CDR3 DNA is TGTGCCAGTAGTCCCCCGGGGGGTACGCAGTATTTT.

This chain's CDR3 is CASSVGQAMGYTF. The DNA of the CDR3 is TGTGCCAGCAGCGTAGGGCAGGCGATGGGCTACACCTTC. V and J are TRBV9 and TRBJ1-2; D gene uncertain. Germline assignment: CDR1 SGDLS and CDR2 YYNGEE. Trimming pared 0 bases from V and 8 bases from J, leaving 11 bases between. The CDR3 loop spans 13 amino acids.

The J gene is TRBJ2-2, the V gene TRBV4-3, with 8 positions matching TRBD1. CDR1 is LGHNA, CDR2 YSLEER, per germline. The V gene end was trimmed by 0 bases and the J gene end by 0 bases; junction bases not matched to a gene: 6. The CDR3 totals 18 residues. CDR3 nucleotide sequence: TGCGCCAGCAGCCAAGAATCGACAGGGGCGACGAACACCGGGGAGCTGTTTTTT. Translation gives CASSQESTGATNTGELFF.